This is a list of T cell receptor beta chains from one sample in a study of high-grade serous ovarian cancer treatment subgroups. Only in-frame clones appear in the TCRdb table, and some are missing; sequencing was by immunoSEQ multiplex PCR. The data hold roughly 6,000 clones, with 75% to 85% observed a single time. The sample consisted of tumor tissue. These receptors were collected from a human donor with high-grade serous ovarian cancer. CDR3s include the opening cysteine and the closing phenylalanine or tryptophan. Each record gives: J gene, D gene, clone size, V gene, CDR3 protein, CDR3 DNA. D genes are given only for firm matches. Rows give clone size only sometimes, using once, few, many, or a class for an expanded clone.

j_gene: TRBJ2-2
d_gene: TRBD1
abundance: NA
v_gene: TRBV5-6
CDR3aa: CASSPSSGQGANTGELFF
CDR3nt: TGTGCCAGCAGCCCCTCATCCGGACAGGGGGCGAACACCGGGGAGCTGTTTTTT

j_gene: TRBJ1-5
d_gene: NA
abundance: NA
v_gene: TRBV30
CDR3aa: CAFGPPNQPQHF
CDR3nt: TGTGCCTTCGGACCACCAAATCAGCCCCAGCATTTT

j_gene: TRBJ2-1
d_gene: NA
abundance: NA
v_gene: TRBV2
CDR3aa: CASRGLTGENEQFF
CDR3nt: TGTGCCAGCAGAGGACTAACGGGAGAGAATGAGCAGTTCTTC

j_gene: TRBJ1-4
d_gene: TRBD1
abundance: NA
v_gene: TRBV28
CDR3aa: CASSEQGIEKLFF
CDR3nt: TGTGCCAGCAGCGAACAGGGGATTGAAAAACTGTTTTTT

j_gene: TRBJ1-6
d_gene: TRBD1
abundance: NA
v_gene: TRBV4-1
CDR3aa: CASSPDDGQVSPYNSPLHF
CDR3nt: TGCGCCAGCAGCCCAGACGACGGACAGGTCTCGCCCTATAATTCACCCCTCCACTTT

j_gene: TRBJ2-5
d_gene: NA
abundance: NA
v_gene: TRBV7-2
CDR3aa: CASSPGGDRQETQYF
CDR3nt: TGTGCCAGCAGCCCCGGGGGGGACAGACAAGAGACCCAGTACTTC

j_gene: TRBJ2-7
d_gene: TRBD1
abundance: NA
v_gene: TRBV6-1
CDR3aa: CASSVGWTGLSGEYF
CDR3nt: TGTGCCAGCAGTGTGGGCTGGACAGGTCTCTCCGGGGAGTACTTC

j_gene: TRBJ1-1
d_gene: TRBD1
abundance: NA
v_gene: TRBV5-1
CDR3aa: CASSLQGASTEAFF
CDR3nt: TGCGCCAGCAGCTTACAGGGGGCTTCCACTGAAGCTTTCTTT

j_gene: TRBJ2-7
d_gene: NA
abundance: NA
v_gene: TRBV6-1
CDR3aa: CASSPAWGSSYEQYF
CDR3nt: TGTGCCAGCAGCCCCGCGTGGGGTAGCTCCTACGAGCAGTACTTC

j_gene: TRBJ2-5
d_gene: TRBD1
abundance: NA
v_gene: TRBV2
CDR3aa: CASRADRGETQYF
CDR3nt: TGTGCCAGCAGGGCCGACAGGGGAGAGACCCAGTACTTC

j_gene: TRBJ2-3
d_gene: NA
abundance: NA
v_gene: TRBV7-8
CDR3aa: CASSRGTDTQYF
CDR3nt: TGTGCCAGCAGCCGGGGCACAGATACGCAGTATTTT

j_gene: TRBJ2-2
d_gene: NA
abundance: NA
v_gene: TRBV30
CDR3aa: CAWSEGGAGELFF
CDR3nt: TGTGCCTGGTCCGAGGGGGGGGCAGGGGAGCTGTTTTTT

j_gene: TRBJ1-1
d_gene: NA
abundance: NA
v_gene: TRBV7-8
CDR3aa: CASSPQTVNTEAFF
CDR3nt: TGTGCCAGCAGCCCCCAGACAGTGAACACTGAAGCTTTCTTT

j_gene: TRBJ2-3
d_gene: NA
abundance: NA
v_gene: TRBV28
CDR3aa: CASSPPGSPTDTQYF
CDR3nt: TGTGCCAGCAGTCCCCCGGGATCTCCAACAGATACGCAGTATTTT

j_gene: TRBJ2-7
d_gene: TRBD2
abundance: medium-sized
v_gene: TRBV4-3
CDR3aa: CASSQDTTLAGGTYEQYF
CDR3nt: TGCGCCAGCAGCCAAGATACGACCCTAGCGGGGGGAACCTACGAGCAGTACTTC

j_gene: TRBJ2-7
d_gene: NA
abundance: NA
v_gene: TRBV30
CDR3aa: CAWSVWDYEQYF
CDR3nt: TGTGCCTGGAGTGTCTGGGACTACGAGCAGTACTTC

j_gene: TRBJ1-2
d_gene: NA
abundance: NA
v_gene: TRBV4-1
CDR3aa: CASSQDLGDGYGYTF
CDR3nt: TGCGCCAGCAGCCAAGATCTGGGGGACGGCTATGGCTACACCTTC

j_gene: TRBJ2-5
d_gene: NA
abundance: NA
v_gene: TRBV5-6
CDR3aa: CASSLRGAYGRAETQYF
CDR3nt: TGTGCCAGCAGCTTGAGGGGGGCCTATGGCCGAGCGGAGACCCAGTACTTC

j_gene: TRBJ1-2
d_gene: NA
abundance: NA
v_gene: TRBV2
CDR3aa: CASSETRSPNYGYTF
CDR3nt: TGTGCCAGCAGTGAGACGCGCAGCCCTAACTATGGCTACACCTTC

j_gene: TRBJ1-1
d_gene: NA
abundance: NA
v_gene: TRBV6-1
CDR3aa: CASSPLKERDTEAFF
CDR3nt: TGTGCCAGCAGTCCATTAAAAGAGAGGGACACTGAAGCTTTCTTT

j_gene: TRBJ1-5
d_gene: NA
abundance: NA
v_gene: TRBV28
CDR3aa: CASSRFVSNQPQHF
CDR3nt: TGTGCCAGCAGTCGATTTGTTAGCAATCAGCCCCAGCATTTT

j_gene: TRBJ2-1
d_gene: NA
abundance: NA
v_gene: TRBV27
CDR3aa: CASSLSALSRNNEQFF
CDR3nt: TGTGCCAGCAGTTTATCAGCACTCAGCCGCAACAATGAGCAGTTCTTC

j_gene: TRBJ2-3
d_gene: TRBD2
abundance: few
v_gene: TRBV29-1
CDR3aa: CSVSTSGGGPTDTQYF
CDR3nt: TGCAGCGTCTCAACTAGCGGGGGGGGCCCCACAGATACGCAGTATTTT

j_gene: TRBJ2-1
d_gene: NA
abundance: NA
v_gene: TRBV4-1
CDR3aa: CASSQDPRNNEQFF
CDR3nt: TGCGCCAGCAGCCAAGATCCGAGGAACAATGAGCAGTTCTTC

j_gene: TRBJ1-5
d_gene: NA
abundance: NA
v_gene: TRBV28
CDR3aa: CASSPSGRDSNQPQHF
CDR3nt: TGTGCCAGCAGCCCATCCGGACGGGATAGCAATCAGCCCCAGCATTTT

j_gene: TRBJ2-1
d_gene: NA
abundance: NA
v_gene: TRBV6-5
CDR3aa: CASSRIEGWRNEQFF
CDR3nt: TGTGCCAGCAGCCGCATTGAGGGGTGGAGGAATGAGCAGTTCTTC

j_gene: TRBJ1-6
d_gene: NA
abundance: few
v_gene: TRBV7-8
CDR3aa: CASRLENNNSPLHF
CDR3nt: TGTGCCAGCAGGTTGGAGAACAATAATTCACCCCTCCACTTT

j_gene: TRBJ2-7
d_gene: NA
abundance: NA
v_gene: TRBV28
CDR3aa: CATKTLYEQYF
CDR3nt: TGTGCCACCAAAACCCTCTACGAGCAGTACTTC

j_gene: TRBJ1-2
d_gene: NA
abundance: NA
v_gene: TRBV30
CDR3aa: CAWSSRDILYGYTF
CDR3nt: TGTGCCTGGAGTTCCCGGGACATCCTCTATGGCTACACCTTC

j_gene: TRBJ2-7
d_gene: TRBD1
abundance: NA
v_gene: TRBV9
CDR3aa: CASSVGGTEYYEQYF
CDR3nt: TGTGCCAGCAGCGTAGGTGGGACAGAGTATTACGAGCAGTACTTC

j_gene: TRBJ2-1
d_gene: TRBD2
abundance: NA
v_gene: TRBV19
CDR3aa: CASRSMETSGSEQFF
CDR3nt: TGTGCCAGTCGTAGTATGGAGACTAGCGGTAGTGAGCAGTTCTTC

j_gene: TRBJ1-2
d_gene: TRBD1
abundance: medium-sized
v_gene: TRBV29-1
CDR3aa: CSALTGDGYGYTF
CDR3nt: TGCAGCGCTCTGACAGGGGATGGCTATGGCTACACCTTC

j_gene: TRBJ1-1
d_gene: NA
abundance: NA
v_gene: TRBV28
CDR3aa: CASSPAGQLNTEAFF
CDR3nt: TGTGCCAGCAGTCCGGCCGGACAGTTGAACACTGAAGCTTTCTTT

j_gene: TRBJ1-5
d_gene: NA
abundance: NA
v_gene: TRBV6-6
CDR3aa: CASGQWNQPQHF
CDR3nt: TGTGCCAGCGGCCAGTGGAATCAGCCCCAGCATTTT